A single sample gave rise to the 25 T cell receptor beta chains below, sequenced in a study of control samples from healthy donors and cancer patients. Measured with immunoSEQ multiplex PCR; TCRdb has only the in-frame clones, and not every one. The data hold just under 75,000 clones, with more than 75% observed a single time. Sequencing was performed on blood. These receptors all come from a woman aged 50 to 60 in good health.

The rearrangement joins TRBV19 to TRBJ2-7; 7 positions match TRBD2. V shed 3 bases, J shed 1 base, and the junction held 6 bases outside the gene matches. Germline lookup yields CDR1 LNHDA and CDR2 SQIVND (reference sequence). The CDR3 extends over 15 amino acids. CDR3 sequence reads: CASSIQAGPSYEQYF. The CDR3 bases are TGTGCCAGTAGTATCCAAGCGGGACCGTCCTACGAGCAGTACTTC.

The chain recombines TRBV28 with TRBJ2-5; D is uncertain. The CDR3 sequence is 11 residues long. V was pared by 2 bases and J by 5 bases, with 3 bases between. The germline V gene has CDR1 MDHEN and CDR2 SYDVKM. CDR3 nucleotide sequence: TGTGCCAGCAGTTTACTGGAGACCCAGTACTTC. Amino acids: CASSLLETQYF.

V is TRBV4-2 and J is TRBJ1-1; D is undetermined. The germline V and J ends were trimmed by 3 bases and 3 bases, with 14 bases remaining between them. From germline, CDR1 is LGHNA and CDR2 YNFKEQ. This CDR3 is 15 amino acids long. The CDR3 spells CASSQTLGYYTEAFF. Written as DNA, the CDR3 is TGTGCCAGCAGCCAGACACTAGGTTACTACACTGAAGCTTTCTTT.

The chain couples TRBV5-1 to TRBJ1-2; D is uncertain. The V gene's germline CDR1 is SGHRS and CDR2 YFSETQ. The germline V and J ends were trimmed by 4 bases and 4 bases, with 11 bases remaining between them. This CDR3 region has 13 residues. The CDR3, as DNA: TGCGCCAGCAGCCAAGACAACGCCTATGGCTACACCTTC. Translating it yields CASSQDNAYGYTF.

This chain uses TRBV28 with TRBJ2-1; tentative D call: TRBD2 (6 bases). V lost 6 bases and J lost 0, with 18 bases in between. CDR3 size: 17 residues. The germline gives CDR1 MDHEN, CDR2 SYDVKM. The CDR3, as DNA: TGTGCCAGCAGCCGCCCCCTTTTCGGGAGCTCCTACAATGAGCAGTTCTTC. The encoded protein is CASSRPLFGSSYNEQFF.

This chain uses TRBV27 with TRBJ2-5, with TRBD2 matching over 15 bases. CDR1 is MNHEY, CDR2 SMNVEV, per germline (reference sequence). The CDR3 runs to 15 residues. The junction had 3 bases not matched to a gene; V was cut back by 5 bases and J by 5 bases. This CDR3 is CASSLGTSGRETQYF. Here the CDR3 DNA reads TGTGCCAGCAGTCTTGGGACTAGCGGGAGGGAGACCCAGTACTTC.

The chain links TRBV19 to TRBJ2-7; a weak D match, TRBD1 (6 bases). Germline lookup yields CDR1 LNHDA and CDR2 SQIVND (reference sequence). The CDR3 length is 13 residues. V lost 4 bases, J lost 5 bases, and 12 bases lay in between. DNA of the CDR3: TGTGCCAGTAGTACGGTCAGGGGCCACGAGCAGTACTTC. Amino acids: CASSTVRGHEQYF.

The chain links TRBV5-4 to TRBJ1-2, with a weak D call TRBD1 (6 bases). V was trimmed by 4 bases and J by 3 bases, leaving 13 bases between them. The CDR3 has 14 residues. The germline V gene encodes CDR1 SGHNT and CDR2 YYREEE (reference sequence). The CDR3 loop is CASSLDSSYYGYTF. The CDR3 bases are TGTGCCAGCAGCCTGGACAGCTCCTACTATGGCTACACCTTC.

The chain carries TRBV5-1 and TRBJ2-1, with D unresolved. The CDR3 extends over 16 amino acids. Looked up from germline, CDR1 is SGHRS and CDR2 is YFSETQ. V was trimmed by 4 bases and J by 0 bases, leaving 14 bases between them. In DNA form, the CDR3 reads TGCGCCAGCAGCCCCGGAGTGACTGTCTCCTACAATGAGCAGTTCTTC. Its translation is CASSPGVTVSYNEQFF.

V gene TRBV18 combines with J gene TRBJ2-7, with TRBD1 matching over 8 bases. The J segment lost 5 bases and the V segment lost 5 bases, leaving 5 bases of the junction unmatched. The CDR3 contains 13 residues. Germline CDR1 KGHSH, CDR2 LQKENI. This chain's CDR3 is CASSTDRVHEQYF. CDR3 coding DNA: TGTGCCAGCTCAACGGACAGGGTGCACGAGCAGTACTTC.

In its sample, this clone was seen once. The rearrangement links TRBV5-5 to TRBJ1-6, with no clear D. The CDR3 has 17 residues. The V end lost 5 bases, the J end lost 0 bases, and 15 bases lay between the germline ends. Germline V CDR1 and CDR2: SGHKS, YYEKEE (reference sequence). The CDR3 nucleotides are TGTGCCAGCAGTGGTGACACCTATACCTCCTATAATTCACCCCTCCACTTT. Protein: CASSGDTYTSYNSPLHF.

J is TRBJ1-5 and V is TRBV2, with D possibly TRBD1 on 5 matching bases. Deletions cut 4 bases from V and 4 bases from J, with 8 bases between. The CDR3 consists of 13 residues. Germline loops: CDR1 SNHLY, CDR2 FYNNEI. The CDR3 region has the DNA TGTGCCAGCAGTGTAGCAGGGAATCAGCCCCAGCATTTT. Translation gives CASSVAGNQPQHF.

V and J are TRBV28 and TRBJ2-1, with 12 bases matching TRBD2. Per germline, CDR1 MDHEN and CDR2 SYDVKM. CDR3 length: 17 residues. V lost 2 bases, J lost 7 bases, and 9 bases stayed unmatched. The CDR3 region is CASSLPPWTSGNNEQFF. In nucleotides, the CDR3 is TGTGCCAGCAGTTTACCGCCCTGGACTAGCGGGAATAATGAGCAGTTCTTC.

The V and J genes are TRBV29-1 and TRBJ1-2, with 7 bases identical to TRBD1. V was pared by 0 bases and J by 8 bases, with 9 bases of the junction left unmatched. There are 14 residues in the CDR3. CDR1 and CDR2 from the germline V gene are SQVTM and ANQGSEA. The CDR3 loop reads CSVEDFVGGHGYTF. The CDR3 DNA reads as TGCAGCGTTGAAGATTTTGTAGGGGGCCACGGCTACACCTTC.

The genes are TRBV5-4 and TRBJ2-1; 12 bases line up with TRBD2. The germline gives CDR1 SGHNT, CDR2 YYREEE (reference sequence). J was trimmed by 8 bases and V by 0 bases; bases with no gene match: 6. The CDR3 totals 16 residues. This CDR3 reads CASSLELAGGGHEQFF. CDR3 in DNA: TGTGCCAGCAGCTTGGAACTAGCGGGAGGTGGCCATGAGCAGTTCTTC.

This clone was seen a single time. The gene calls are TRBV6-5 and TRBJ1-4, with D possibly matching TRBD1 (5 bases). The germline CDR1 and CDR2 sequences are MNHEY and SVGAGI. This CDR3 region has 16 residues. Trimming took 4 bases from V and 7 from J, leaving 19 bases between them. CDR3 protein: CASSFRRGTAPEKLFF. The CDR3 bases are TGTGCCAGCAGTTTCCGCCGCGGGACTGCGCCTGAAAAACTGTTTTTT.

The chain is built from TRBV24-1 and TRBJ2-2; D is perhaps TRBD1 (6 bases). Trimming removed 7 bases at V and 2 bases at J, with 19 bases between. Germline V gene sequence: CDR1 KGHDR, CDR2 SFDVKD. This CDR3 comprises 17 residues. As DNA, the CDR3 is TGTGCCACCAGCGACGTCGGGCAGGGGCCCAACACCGGGGAGCTGTTTTTT. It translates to CATSDVGQGPNTGELFF.

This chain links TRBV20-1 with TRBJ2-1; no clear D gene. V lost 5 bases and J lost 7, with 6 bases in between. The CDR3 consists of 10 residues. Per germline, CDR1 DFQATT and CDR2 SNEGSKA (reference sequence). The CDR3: CSAEKNEQFF. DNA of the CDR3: TGCAGTGCTGAAAAGAATGAGCAGTTCTTC.

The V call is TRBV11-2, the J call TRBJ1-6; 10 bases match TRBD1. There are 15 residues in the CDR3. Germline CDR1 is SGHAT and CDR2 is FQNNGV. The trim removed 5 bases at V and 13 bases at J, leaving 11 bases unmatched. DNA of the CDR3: TGTGCCAGCAGCCCACCGGGACAGGGGACTCACCCCCTCCACTTT. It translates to CASSPPGQGTHPLHF.

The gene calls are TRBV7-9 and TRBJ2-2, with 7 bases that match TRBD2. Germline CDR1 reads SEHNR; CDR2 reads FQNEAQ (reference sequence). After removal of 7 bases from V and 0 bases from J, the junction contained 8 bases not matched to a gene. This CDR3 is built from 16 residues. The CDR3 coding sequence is TGTGCCAGCAAGGCTAGCGGAAACCCGAACACCGGGGAGCTGTTTTTT. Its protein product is CASKASGNPNTGELFF. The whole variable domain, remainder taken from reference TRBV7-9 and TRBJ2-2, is DTGVSQNPRHKITKRGQNVTFRCDPISEHNRLYWYRQTLGQGPEFLTYFQNEAQLEKSRLLSDRFSAERPKGSFSTLEIQRTEQGDSAMYLCASKASGNPNTGELFFGEGSRLTVL.

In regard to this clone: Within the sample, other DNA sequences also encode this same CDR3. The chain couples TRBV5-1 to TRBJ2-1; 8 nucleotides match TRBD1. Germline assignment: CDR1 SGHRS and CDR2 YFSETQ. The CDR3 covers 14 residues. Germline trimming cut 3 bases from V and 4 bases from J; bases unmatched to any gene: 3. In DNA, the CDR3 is TGCGCCAGCAGCTCCACAGGGGGGTACAATGAGCAGTTCTTC. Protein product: CASSSTGGYNEQFF.

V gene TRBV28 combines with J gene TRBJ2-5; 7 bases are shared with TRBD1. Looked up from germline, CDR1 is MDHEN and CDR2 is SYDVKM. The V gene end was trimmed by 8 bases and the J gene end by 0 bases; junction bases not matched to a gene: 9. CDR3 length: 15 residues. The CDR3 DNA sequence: TGTGCCAGCCGAACTAACAGGGGCCACCAAGAGACCCAGTACTTC. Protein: CASRTNRGHQETQYF.

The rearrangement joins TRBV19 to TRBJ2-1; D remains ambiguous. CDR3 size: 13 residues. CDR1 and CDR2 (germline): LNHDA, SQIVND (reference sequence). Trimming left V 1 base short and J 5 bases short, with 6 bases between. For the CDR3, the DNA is TGTGCCAGTAGTATAGGGACCAACAATGAGCAGTTCTTC. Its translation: CASSIGTNNEQFF.

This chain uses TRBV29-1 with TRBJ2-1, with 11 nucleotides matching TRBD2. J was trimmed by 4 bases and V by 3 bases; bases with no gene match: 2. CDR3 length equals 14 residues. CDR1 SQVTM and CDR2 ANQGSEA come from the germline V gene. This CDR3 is CSVEGTSGYNEQFF. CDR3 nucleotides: TGCAGCGTTGAGGGGACTAGCGGTTACAATGAGCAGTTCTTC.

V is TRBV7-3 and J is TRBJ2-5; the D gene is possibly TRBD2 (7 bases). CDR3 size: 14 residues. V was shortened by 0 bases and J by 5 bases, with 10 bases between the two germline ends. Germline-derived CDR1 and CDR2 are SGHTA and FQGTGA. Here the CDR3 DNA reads TGTGCCAGCAGCTTAACGGGGGGGCTGGAGACCCAGTACTTC. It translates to CASSLTGGLETQYF.